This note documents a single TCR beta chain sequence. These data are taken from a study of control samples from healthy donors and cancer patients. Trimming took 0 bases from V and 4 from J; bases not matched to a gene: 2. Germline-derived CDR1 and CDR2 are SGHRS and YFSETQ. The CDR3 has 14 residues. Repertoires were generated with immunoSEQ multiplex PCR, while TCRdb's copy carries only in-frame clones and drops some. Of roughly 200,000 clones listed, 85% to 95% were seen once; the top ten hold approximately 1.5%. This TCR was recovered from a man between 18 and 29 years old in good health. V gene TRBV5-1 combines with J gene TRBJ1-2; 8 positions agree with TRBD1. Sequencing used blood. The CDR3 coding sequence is TGCGCCAGCAGCTTGGGGACAGGGTCCTATGGCTACACCTTC. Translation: CASSLGTGSYGYTF.